Sequencing of this TCR beta chain was carried out in a study of T cell responses to AZD1222 COVID-19 vaccine. The CDR3 sequence is 11 residues long. CDR1 is MNHNS and CDR2 is SASEGT in the germline V gene. V was trimmed by 1 base and J by 8 bases, leaving 3 bases between them. As to this clone: Its specificity is unknown.

Repertoires were generated with immunoSEQ multiplex PCR, while TCRdb's copy carries only in-frame clones and drops some. The table has roughly 30,000 clones, about 77% seen once. Study results and limitations: Reports say nearly half of spike-specific TCRs go after unmutated variant regions. Repertoire sampling occurred only after the peak T cell response.

The chain is built from TRBV6-1 and TRBJ2-1; the D is unclear. The TCR was taken from an adult in good health. Source: peripheral blood, taken on day 0 of AZD1222 vaccination. The CDR3 nucleotides are TGTGCCAGCAGTGAAGAGGATGAGCAGTTCTTC. Protein sequence: CASSEEDEQFF.